A selection of T cell receptor beta chains follows, all from one sample in a study of cytomegalovirus exposure and HLA in healthy donors. Here immunoSEQ multiplex PCR was the method, and the copy in TCRdb shows in-frame clones only, minus some. Of 200,000 to 250,000 clones listed, roughly 80% are singletons. Material: PBMCs. All receptors come from a man aged 25-40 years in good health and CMV-seronegative. Both conserved end residues are part of each CDR3. Fields, in order: D gene, V gene, J gene, clone size, CDR3 DNA, CDR3 protein. The D gene is left open where the match is weak. Size is omitted from some rows. Given values are once, few, many or a class for expanded clones.

-	TRBV7-2	TRBJ2-5	once	TGTGCCAGCAGCTCCGTAGCGTCGAAGACCCAGTACTTC	CASSSVASKTQYF
-	TRBV7-9	TRBJ2-2	-	TGTGCCAGCAGCTTTAGCATTAACACCGGGGAGCTGTTTTTT	CASSFSINTGELFF
-	TRBV7-9	TRBJ2-1	once	TGTGCCAGCAGCTTAGTGGGGGGTCCCCTCTACAATGAGCAGTTCTTC	CASSLVGGPLYNEQFF
TRBD1	TRBV9	TRBJ2-7	-	TGTGCCAGCAGCGCCTCCGGGACAGGGACCTACGAGCAGTACTTC	CASSASGTGTYEQYF
TRBD2	TRBV7-3	TRBJ2-2	-	TGTGCCAGCAGCGACCAAGCTAGCGGGGGGGCCTACGGGGAGCTGTTTTTT	CASSDQASGGAYGELFF
-	TRBV19	TRBJ1-5	-	TGTGCCACCTCGAGACATGGTCAGCCCCAGCATTTT	CATSRHGQPQHF
TRBD1	TRBV28	TRBJ1-1	-	TGTGCCAGCAGTGGAACGACAGGGACTGAAGCTTTCTTT	CASSGTTGTEAFF
-	TRBV6-1	TRBJ1-1	-	TGTGCCAGCAAGGCTCGGGGGGAGAACACTGAAGCTTTCTTT	CASKARGENTEAFF
-	TRBV28	TRBJ1-4	once	TGTGCCAGCAGTTCGGGGGGGGAAAAACTGTTTTTT	CASSSGGEKLFF
-	TRBV14	TRBJ2-7	-	TGTGCCAGCAGCCACGCGGGGGCCGCATGGCAGTACTTC	CASSHAGAAWQYF
TRBD1	TRBV27	TRBJ1-4	-	TGTGCCAGCAGCACAGGGGCTAATGAAAAACTGTTTTTT	CASSTGANEKLFF